The rows below give T cell receptor beta chains drawn from one sample of a study of T cell changes during pregnancy in multiple sclerosis. Assay: immunoSEQ multiplex PCR; the TCRdb copy retains only in-frame clones and omits some. The repertoire has tens of thousands of clones, about 91% of them found once; the top ten carry less than 3%. Sample: peripheral blood, taken before pregnancy. The receptors derive from a female donor with multiple sclerosis, enrolled in a pregnancy study. CDR3s include the opening cysteine and the closing phenylalanine or tryptophan.

TRBJ2-2 | TRBV5-4 | CASSSGNTGELFF
TRBJ2-7 | TRBV7-2 | CASSFAGTAYEQYF
TRBJ2-7 | TRBV7-8 | CASSLYIGGQGPFGEQYF
TRBJ2-3 | TRBV28 | CASSLSQGADTQYF
TRBJ2-1 | TRBV5-1 | CASSFTGQTYNEQFF
TRBJ2-1 | TRBV2 | CASGQGGGEQFF
TRBJ2-1 | TRBV28 | CASSRQGYNEQFF
TRBJ1-5 | TRBV2 | CASGSQGDQPQHF
TRBJ2-1 | TRBV11-2 | CASSSLAGYNEQFF
TRBJ2-7 | TRBV2 | CASRDRLAENFYEQYF
TRBJ2-1 | TRBV29-1 | CSVGTGKGNEQFF
TRBJ1-4 | TRBV21-1 | CASSTKKTGGREKLFF
TRBJ2-3 | TRBV7-9 | CASSLAGTTTDTQYF
TRBJ2-3 | TRBV14 | CASSTGGGWTDTQYF
TRBJ1-5 | TRBV19 | CATRQVISNQPQHF
TRBJ2-1 | TRBV5-1 | CASSPTSGRFDEQFF
TRBJ1-2 | TRBV30 | CAWSAPAWGRYGYTF
TRBJ2-1 | TRBV28 | CASSRSGLGYNEQFF
TRBJ1-3 | TRBV6-5 | CASSLTGSSGNTIYF
TRBJ2-7 | TRBV4-3 | CASSQDGSYEQYF
TRBJ2-1 | TRBV5-6 | CASSSELSSYNEQFF
TRBJ2-5 | TRBV6-6 | CASGFGTSEETQYF
TRBJ2-7 | TRBV28 | CASSPRFAAYEQYF
TRBJ1-5 | TRBV19 | CASSMVHRSNQPQHF
TRBJ2-2 | TRBV5-1 | CASSGGLAGSNTGELFF
TRBJ2-1 | TRBV7-2 | CASSLEAGISYNEQFF
TRBJ2-7 | TRBV7-8 | CASSLAIRYEQYF
TRBJ1-3 | TRBV11-1 | CASTPGNSGNTIYF
TRBJ1-2 | TRBV28 | CASSLPSRVYGYTF
TRBJ1-4 | TRBV20-1 | CSALNEKLFF
TRBJ1-2 | TRBV11-2 | CASSLAPTGNYGYTF
TRBJ1-1 | TRBV7-3 | CASSLTGQGEAFF
TRBJ2-7 | TRBV5-1 | CASSVMTSGSMTAYEQYF
TRBJ2-1 | TRBV11-3 | CASSLDPPDNEQFF
TRBJ2-7 | TRBV28 | CASSPPGGVYEQYF
TRBJ2-7 | TRBV9 | CASSDGIGEQYF
TRBJ2-1 | TRBV19 | CASSGTSRIYEQFF
TRBJ1-2 | TRBV7-9 | CASSLVSGQDYGYTF
TRBJ2-1 | TRBV6-5 | CASRDPSGSSNRQFF
TRBJ2-1 | TRBV14 | CASSPRAGDRYNEQFF
TRBJ2-2 | TRBV6-6 | CASRDRGSGGELFF
TRBJ2-1 | TRBV5-4 | CASSLRDRFNEQFF